The 10 T cell receptor beta chains reported below all come from one sample, sequenced in a study of human T cells and chemical hapten exposure. Time point described: patch test 1, 2 weeks after DPC sensitization. Treatment of the sample: therapeutic diphenylcyclopropenone sensitization with weekly scalp DPC. TCRdb analysed the RACE reads with MiXCR anew, one entry per CDR3 protein. The table lists tens of thousands of distinct CDR3 sequences, roughly a tenth of them singletons. This specimen consisted of whole blood, obtained in connection with sensitization to the hapten diphenylcyclopropenone (DPC). These receptors were obtained from a woman in her thirties or forties with alopecia areata. Some clones in this sample may be carry-over from other donors' samples.

This clonotype was found many times. The chain carries TRBV6-1 and TRBJ1-2; no clear D. The CDR3 is 16 residues long. Germline values: CDR1 MNHNS, CDR2 SASEGT. Trimming left V 3 bases short and J 5 bases short, with 19 bases between. The CDR3 is CASSDRRRTVTYGYTF. CDR3 DNA: TGTGCCAGCAGTGATAGGCGAAGAACAGTCACTTATGGCTACACCTTC.

The sample holds a few counts of this clonotype. The genes are TRBV9 and TRBJ2-1; either TRBD1 or TRBD2 may supply D (6 bases each). V lost 5 bases, J lost 7 bases, and 22 bases lay in between. Germline CDR1 is SGDLS and CDR2 is YYNGEE. The CDR3 is 16 amino acids. For the CDR3, the DNA is TGTGCCAGCAGTCATTCCCCGAGGGGGGCAAGGAATGAGCAGTTCTTC. It encodes CASSHSPRGARNEQFF. The full variable domain, with the rest looked up from reference TRBV9 and TRBJ2-1, is DSGVTQTPKHLITATGQRVTLRCSPRSGDLSVYWYQQSLDQGLQFLIQYYNGEERAKGNILERFSAQQFPDLHSELNLSSLELGDSALYFCASSHSPRGARNEQFFGPGTRLTVL.

There are a few counts of this clonotype. The rearrangement links TRBV28 to TRBJ1-2, with D possibly being TRBD1 (5 bases). V lost 1 base, J lost 4 bases, and 10 bases lay in between. The CDR3 is 14 amino acids. Germline V gene sequence: CDR1 MDHEN, CDR2 SYDVKM. This chain's CDR3 is CASSLLQGSYGYTF. CDR3 in DNA: TGTGCCAGCAGTTTATTGCAGGGCAGCTATGGCTACACCTTC.

This clonotype was recorded many times. The V gene is TRBV7-9, the J gene TRBJ2-2, with 9 bases matching TRBD1. The ends lost 5 bases at V and 1 base at J; junction bases unmatched: 5. Germline V gene lookup returns CDR1 SEHNR and CDR2 FQNEAQ (reference sequence). The CDR3 has 16 amino acids. The CDR3 DNA is TGTGCCAGCAGCATCGACAGGGGGAAGAACACCGGGGAGCTGTTTTTT. This codes for CASSIDRGKNTGELFF.

This clonotype showed up many times. This chain joins TRBV20-1 and TRBJ2-3, with D perhaps matching TRBD2 (6 bases). Trimming took off 7 bases at V and 1 base at J, with 12 bases between the two ends. Per the germline V gene, CDR1 is DFQATT and CDR2 is SNEGSKA (reference sequence). The CDR3 loop spans 13 amino acids. The CDR3: CSETGVGTDTQYF. The CDR3 nucleotides are TGCAGTGAGACGGGGGTAGGCACAGATACGCAGTATTTT.

This clonotype has ten or more counts. The chain carries TRBV29-1 and TRBJ1-1, with D maybe TRBD1 (5 bases). Germline assignment: CDR1 SQVTM and CDR2 ANQGSEA. V lost 0 bases and J 4 bases, leaving 6 bases between the germline ends. The CDR3 sequence is 12 residues long. CDR3 bases: TGCAGCGTTGAAGAAGGGACCACTGAAGCTTTCTTT. This gives the protein CSVEEGTTEAFF.

The gene calls are TRBV2 and TRBJ1-5; D is ambiguous. The CDR3 runs to 13 residues. Trimming left V 8 bases short and J 4 bases short, with 12 bases between. Per the germline V gene, CDR1 is SNHLY and CDR2 is FYNNEI. CDR3 region: CASHRGQNQPQHF. The CDR3 nucleotides read TGTGCCAGCCATCGCGGCCAGAATCAGCCCCAGCATTTT.

This chain connects TRBV29-1 to TRBJ2-3, with TRBD2 matching over 13 bases. This CDR3 contains 15 residues. V lost 6 bases and J lost 0; bases outside the gene matches: 3. CDR1 is SQVTM and CDR2 is ANQGSEA in the germline V gene. In nucleotides, the CDR3 is TGCAGCGTGACTAGCGGGGGGCCTAGCACAGATACGCAGTATTTT. Its protein is CSVTSGGPSTDTQYF.

This clonotype was seen repeatedly, ten times or more. V is TRBV7-2 and J is TRBJ1-2, with D possibly TRBD1 on 6 matching bases. The CDR3 extends over 15 amino acids. Germline V CDR1 and CDR2: SGHTA, FQGNSA. V lost 5 bases and J 5 bases, leaving 18 bases between the germline ends. The CDR3, as DNA: TGTGCCAGCAGCGAGCTGGACAGCGGCGGGTATGGCTACACCTTC. Translating it yields CASSELDSGGYGYTF.

This clonotype appeared many times. This rearrangement joins TRBV19 to TRBJ1-2, with D maybe TRBD1 (5 bases). V lost 5 bases, J lost 4 bases, and 11 bases lay in between. The CDR3 covers 13 residues. The germline V gene has CDR1 LNHDA and CDR2 SQIVND (reference sequence). CDR3 DNA sequence: TGTGCCAGTAGTTCGACAGTTGCCTATGGCTACACCTTC. This sequence encodes CASSSTVAYGYTF.